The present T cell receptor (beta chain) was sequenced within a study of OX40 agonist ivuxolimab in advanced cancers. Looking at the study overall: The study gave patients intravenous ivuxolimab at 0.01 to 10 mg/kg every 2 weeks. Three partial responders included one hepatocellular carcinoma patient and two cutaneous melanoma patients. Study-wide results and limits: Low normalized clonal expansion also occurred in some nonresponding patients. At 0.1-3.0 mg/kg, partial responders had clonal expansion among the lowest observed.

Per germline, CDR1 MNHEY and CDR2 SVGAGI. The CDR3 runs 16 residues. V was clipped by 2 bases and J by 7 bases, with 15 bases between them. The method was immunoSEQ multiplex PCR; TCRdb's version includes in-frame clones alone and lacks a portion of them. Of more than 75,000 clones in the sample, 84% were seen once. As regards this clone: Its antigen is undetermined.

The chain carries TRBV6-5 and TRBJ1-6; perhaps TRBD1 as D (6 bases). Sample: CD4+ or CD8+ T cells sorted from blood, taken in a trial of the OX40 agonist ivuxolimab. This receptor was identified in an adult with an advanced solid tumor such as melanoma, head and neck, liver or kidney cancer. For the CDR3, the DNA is TGTGCCAGCAGTTACACCTACAGGGCAATCAATTCACCCCTCCACTTT. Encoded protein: CASSYTYRAINSPLHF.